This TCR beta chain was found in a study of beta chain features in type 1 diabetes (dated by TCRdb to the late 2010s). Study-wide context: Mean age, gender distribution, total cell number and subset yield were not different between patients and healthy donors. The study compared the TCRB repertoires of sorted circulating CD4+ T cell subsets in recently diagnosed type 1 diabetes patients with those in matched healthy donors. A total of roughly 99 million sorted cells were examined across all samples, and the number of cells per subset was strongly correlated with RNA yield. Whereas all 28 donors provided naive and central memory subsets, regulatory and stem cell-like memory subsets were isolated from just 8 patients and about 8 healthy donors. On the study overall, not on this receptor specifically: A moderate but significant shortening of TCRB CDR3 length was observed in type 1 diabetes patients in all four CD4+ subsets. Because cDNA was sequenced instead of genomic DNA, activated cells with high expression could be over-represented, although the groups did not differ in activation or CD3 levels. Because the HLA sub-analyses included only small numbers of individuals, any influence of HLA type on TCRB rearrangement was left unresolved. Shorter templates might be favored by PCR, yet because patient and control samples were amplified and corrected together, any such skew would affect both groups equally. The naive, central memory and regulatory TCRB repertoires appeared to resemble one another more closely among patients than among healthy donors. At VDJ recombination sites, patients with type 1 diabetes made fewer insertions and deleted more nucleotides, a pattern implying thymic rearrangement abnormalities.

The entire isolated RNA was reverse transcribed using the High Capacity cDNA Reverse Transcription Kit, and thus expressed TCRB transcripts were sequenced. Deep immunoSEQ sequencing was performed on naive, central memory and regulatory T cell samples, with an average of approximately 4 million total reads per sample. After sorted cells were lysed in RLT buffer, RNA was extracted with DNase-treated RNeasy Micro or Mini kits, with the choice depending on cell number. Each cell subset was processed separately to prevent cross-contamination, with patient and healthy donor samples processed together. Using the immunoSEQ multiplex PCR, TCRB sequences were amplified from cDNA into 87-bp fragments spanning the CDR3 region. Sequencing of the amplicons was done on the Illumina HiSeq platform. The authors processed their data as follows. PCR bias was computationally corrected using synthetic template baselines, reads within Hamming distance 2 were collapsed, and singletons that could not be merged were discarded. By aligning reads against IMGT, V, D and J genes, CDR3 length, and insertions or deletions at six rearrangement sites were assigned. Within each subset, clonotype counts were normalized to sorted cell number, after which true diversity and Gini coefficients were computed with the tcR R package. The overlap coefficient, calculated on TCRB nucleotide sequences, was used to quantify repertoire sharing. Here the immuneACCESS table is served through TCRdb, limited to in-frame sequences with V and J called. Missing clones are a known gap in these copies; in checked studies unresolved V genes cover under half, and the rest lacks a known reason. The V and J calls and clone size were taken over from that table, and D and trimming were inferred from the DNA. The sample table shows roughly 140,000 clones, and 6.9% are seen once. 1.1% to 1.5% of the sample lies in the top ten.

This clone was seen a handful of times. What antigen it recognizes has not been identified. Base qualities are not at hand, and no much larger clone is one base apart. Each donor gave one peripheral blood draw, roughly 0.11 L on average, collected into heparinised tubes. Naive, central memory, regulatory and stem cell-like memory CD4+ T cells were sorted on a BD FACSAria II using a panel including CD45RO, CCR7, CD25, CD127, CD95 and CD27. A purity above 95% was achieved for all sorted populations. Right away, PBMCs were isolated by Lymphoprep density gradient centrifugation and were stained directly, with no culture step. Samples were stained and sorted in pairs, with one healthy donor and one patient per experiment, so that batch effects were minimized. The source is a woman aged 25 to 45 in good health. The sample comprised central memory CD4+ T cells from blood.

The sequence in DNA is TGCGCCAGCAGCCCGACAGGGGCCACCGGGGAGCTGTTTTTT. Its translation is CASSPTGATGELFF. Recombination connected TRBV4-3 to TRBJ2-2, and TRBD1 matches 8 of the central bases. Taken from cysteine to phenylalanine, the CDR3 has 14 residues. Of the read, only the CDR3 DNA is kept; its 42 bases are in frame from base 1. V is trimmed back by 4 bases and J by 4 bases, and the junction contains 2 bases that no gene match accounts for. The germline V gene supplies CDR1 LGHNA and CDR2 YSLEER.